This TCR beta chain was sequenced for a study of shared clonotypes between healthy human individuals. As to this clone: Other DNA sequences of this sample code for an identical CDR3.

Profiling relied on immunoSEQ multiplex PCR, and the TCRdb table lists in-frame clones only, not all of them. The data hold about 1,900,000 clones, with about 95% observed a single time. CD45RO-negative, CCR7-selected cells formed the naive CD8 fraction, which excluded terminally differentiated effector memory CD45RA+ cells. The receptor comes from a young man in good health. The sequenced sample was naive CD8+ T cells sorted from blood.

The CDR3 spells CASSPLGQPQHF. The DNA of the CDR3 is TGTGCCAGCAGTCCCCTGGGGCAGCCCCAGCATTTT. The V gene is TRBV6-5, the J gene TRBJ1-5; D ambiguous. Per germline, CDR1 MNHEY and CDR2 SVGAGI. CDR3 length: 12 amino acids. Between the trimmed V and J ends, which lost 5 bases and 7 bases, there was a span of 9 bases.